This T cell receptor beta chain is from a study of blood T cell repertoires in COVID-19. Germline V gene data show CDR1 as SGHRS and CDR2 as YFSETQ. The V and J ends lost 5 bases and 5 bases, in that order; junction bases with no gene match: 9. CDR3 length: 15 amino acids. In the original processing: Amplification of reference gene primers was used by the study to estimate nucleated cell counts. The method was immunoSEQ multiplex PCR; TCRdb's version includes in-frame clones alone and lacks a portion of them. That table furnishes V, J and clone size, whereas the DNA furnished D and trimming. The sample lists almost 100,000 clones, more than 75% occurring once.

Specimen: peripheral blood. This receptor was obtained from a middle-aged man with acute or convalescent COVID-19. The chain has TRBV5-1 and TRBJ1-4; 7 bases match TRBD1. The CDR3 nucleotides read TGCGCCAGCAGAGACGGACAGGCCCCAAATGAAAAACTGTTTTTT. Protein: CASRDGQAPNEKLFF.